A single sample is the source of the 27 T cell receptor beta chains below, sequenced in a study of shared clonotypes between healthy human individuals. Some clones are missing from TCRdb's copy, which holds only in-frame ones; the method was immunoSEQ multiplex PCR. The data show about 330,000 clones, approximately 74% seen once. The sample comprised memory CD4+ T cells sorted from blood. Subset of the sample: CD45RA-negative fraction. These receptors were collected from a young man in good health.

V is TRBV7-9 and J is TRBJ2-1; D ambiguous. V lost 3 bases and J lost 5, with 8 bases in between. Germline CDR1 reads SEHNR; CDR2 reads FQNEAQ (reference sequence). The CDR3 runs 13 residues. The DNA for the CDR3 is TGTGCCAGCAGCTTCCGAGGAAACAATGAGCAGTTCTTC. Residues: CASSFRGNNEQFF.

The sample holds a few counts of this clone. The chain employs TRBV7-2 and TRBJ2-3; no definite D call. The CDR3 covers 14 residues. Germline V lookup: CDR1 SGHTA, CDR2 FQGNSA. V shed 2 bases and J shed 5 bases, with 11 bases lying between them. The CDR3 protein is CASSLQAGLDTQYF. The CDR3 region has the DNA TGTGCCAGCAGCTTACAGGCCGGGTTAGATACGCAGTATTTT.

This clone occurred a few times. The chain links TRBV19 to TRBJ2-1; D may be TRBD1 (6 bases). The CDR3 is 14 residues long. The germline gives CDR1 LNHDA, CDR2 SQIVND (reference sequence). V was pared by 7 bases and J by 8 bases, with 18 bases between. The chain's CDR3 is CASTSGGRQYEQFF. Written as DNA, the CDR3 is TGTGCCAGTACCTCTGGGGGCAGACAGTATGAGCAGTTCTTC.

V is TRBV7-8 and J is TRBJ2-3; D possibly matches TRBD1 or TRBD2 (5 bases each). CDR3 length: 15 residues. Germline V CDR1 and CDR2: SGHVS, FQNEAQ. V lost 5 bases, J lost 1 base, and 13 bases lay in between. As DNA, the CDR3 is TGTGCCAGCAGCCCGCAGGGACGGGGCACAGATACGCAGTATTTT. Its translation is CASSPQGRGTDTQYF.

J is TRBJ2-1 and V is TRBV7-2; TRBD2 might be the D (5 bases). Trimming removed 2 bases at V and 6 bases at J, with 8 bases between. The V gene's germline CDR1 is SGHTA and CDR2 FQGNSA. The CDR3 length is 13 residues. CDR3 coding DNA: TGTGCCAGCAGCTTAAACGAGGGCAATGAGCAGTTCTTC. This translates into CASSLNEGNEQFF.

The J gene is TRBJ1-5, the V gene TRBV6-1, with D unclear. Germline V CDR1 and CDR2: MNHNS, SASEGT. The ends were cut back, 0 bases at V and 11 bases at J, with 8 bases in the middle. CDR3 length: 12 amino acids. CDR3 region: CASSEARAAQHF. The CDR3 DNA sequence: TGTGCCAGCAGTGAAGCACGGGCGGCCCAGCATTTT.

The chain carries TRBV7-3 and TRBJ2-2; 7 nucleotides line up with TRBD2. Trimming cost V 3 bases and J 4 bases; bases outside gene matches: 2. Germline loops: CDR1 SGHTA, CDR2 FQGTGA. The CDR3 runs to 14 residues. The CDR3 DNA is TGTGCCAGCAGCTTGGGCGGGAGCACCGGGGAGCTGTTTTTT. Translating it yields CASSLGGSTGELFF.

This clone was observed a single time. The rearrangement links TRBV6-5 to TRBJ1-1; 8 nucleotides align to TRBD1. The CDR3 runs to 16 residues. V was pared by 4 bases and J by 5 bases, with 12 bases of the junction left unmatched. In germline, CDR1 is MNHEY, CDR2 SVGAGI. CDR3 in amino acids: CASSSFLYRGGTEAFF. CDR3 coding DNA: TGTGCCAGCAGTTCCTTCCTTTACAGGGGGGGGACTGAAGCTTTCTTT.

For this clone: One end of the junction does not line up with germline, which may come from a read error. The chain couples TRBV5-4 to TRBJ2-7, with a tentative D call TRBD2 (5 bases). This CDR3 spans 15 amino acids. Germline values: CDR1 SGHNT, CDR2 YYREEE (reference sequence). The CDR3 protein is CASSPRGGASSEQYF. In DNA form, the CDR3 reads TGTGCCAGCAGCCCCCGCGGAGGCGCCTCCTCCGAGCAGTACTTC.

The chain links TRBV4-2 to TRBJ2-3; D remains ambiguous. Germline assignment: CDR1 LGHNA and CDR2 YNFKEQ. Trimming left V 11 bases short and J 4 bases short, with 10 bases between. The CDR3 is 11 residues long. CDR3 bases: TGTGCCGTGGGTTGGGCAGATACGCAGTATTTT. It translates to CAVGWADTQYF.

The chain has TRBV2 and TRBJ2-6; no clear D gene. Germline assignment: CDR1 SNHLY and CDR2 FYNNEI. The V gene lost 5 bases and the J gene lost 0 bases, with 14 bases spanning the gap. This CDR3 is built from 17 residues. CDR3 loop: CASSPTPPGSGANVLTF. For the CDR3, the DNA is TGTGCCAGCAGTCCGACTCCCCCCGGCTCTGGGGCCAACGTCCTGACTTTC.

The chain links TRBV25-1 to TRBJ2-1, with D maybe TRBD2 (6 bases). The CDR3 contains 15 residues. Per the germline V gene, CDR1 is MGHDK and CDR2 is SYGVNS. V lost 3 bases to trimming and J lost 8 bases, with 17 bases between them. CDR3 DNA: TGTGCCAGCAGTGATATGGGAGGAGGCCCCCATGAGCAGTTCTTC. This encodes CASSDMGGGPHEQFF.

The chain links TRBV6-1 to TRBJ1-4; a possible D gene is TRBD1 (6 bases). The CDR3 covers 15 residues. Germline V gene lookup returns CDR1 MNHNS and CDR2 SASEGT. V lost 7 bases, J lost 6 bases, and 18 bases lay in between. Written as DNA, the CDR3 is TGTGCCAGCACCCCCCTGGGGGGCGGTTATGAAAAACTGTTTTTT. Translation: CASTPLGGGYEKLFF.

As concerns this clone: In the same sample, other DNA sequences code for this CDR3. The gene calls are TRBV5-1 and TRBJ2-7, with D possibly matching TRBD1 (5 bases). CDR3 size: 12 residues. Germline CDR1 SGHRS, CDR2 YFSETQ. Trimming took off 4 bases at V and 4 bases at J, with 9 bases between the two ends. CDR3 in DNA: TGCGCCAGCAGCCTGTCAGGGTACGAGCAGTACTTC. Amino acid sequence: CASSLSGYEQYF.

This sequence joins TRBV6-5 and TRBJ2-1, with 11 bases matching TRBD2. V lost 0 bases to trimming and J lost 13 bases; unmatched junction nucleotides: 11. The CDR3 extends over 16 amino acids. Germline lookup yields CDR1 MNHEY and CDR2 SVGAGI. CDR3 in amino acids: CASSYSSGLAEMRQFF. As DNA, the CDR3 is TGTGCCAGCAGTTACTCGTCGGGACTAGCGGAGATGAGACAGTTCTTC.

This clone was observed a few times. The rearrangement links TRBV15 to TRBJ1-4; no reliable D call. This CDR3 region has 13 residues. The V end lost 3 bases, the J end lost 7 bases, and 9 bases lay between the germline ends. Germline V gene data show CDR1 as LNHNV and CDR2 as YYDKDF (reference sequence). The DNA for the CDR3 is TGTGCCACCAGCAGGCCCCCAGGTGAAAAACTGTTTTTT. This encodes CATSRPPGEKLFF.

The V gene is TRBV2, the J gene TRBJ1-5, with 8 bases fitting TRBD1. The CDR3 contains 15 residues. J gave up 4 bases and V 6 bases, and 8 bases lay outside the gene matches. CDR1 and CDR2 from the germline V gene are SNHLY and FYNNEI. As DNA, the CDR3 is TGTGCCAGCAGAGGACAGGGTATAGGGAATCAGCCCCAGCATTTT. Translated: CASRGQGIGNQPQHF.

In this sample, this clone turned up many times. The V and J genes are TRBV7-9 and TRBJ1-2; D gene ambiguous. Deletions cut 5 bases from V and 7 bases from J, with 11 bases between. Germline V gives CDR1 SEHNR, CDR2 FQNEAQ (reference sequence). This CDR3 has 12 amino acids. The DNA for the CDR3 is TGTGCCAGCAGCCTCGAGGGAGGTGGCTACACCTTC. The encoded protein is CASSLEGGGYTF.

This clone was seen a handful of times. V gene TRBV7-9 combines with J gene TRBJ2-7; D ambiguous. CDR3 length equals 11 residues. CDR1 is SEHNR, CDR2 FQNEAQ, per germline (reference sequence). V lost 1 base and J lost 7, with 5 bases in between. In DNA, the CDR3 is TGTGCCAGCAGCTTAGAAGAAGAGCAGTACTTC. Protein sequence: CASSLEEEQYF.

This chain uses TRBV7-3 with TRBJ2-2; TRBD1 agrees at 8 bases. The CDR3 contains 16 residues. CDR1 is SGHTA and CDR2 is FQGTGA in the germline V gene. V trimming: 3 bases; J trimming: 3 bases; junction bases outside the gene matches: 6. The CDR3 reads CASSFLQGADTGELFF. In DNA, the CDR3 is TGTGCCAGCAGCTTTCTTCAGGGGGCAGACACCGGGGAGCTGTTTTTT.

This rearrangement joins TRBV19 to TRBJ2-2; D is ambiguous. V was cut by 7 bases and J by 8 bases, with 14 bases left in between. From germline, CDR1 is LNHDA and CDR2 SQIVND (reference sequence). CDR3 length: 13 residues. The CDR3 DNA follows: TGTGCCAGTACTCAGCGCCCCAGGGGGGAGCTGTTTTTT. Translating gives CASTQRPRGELFF.

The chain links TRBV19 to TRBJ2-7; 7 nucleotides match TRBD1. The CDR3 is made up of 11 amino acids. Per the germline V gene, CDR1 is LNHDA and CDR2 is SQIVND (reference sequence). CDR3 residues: CASKGAYEQYF. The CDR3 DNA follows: TGTGCGTCGAAGGGGGCGTACGAGCAGTACTTC.

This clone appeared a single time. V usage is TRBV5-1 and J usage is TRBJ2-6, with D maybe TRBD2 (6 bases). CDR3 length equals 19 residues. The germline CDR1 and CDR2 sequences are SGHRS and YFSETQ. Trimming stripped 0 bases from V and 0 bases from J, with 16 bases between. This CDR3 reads CASSLVFASAPSGANVLTF. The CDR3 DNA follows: TGCGCCAGCAGCTTGGTATTCGCTAGCGCGCCCTCTGGGGCCAACGTCCTGACTTTC. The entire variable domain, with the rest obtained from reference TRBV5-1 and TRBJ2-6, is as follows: KAGVTQTPRYLIKTRGQQVTLSCSPISGHRSVSWYQQTPGQGLQFLFEYFSETQRNKGNFPGRFSGRQFSNSRSEMNVSTLELGDSALYLCASSLVFASAPSGANVLTFGAGSRLTVL.

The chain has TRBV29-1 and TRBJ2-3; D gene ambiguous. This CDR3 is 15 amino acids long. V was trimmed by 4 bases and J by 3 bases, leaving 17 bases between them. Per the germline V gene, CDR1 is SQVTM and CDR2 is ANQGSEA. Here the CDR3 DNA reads TGCAGCGTTGTCCCCAGGCCTGTACCAACAGATACGCAGTATTTT. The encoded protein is CSVVPRPVPTDTQYF.

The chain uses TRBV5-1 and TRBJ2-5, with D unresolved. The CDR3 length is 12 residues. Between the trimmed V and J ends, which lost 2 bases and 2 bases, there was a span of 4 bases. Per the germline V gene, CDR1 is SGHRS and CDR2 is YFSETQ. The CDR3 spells CASSFQQETQYF. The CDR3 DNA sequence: TGCGCCAGCAGCTTCCAGCAAGAGACCCAGTACTTC.

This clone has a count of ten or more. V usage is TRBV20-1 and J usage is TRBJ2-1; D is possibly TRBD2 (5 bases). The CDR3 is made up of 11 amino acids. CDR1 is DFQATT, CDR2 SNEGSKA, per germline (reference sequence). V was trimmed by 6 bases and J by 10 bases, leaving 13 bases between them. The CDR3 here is CSADNGLEQFF. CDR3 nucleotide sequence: TGCAGTGCCGACAATGGACTCGAGCAGTTCTTC.

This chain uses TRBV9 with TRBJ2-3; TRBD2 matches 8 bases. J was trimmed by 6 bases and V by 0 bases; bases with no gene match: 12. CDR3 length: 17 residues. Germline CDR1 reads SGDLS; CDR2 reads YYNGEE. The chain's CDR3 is CASSVDSPGLVSDTQYF. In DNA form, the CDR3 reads TGTGCCAGCAGCGTAGACTCCCCGGGACTAGTATCTGATACGCAGTATTTT.